This T cell receptor beta chain emerged from a study of cytomegalovirus exposure and HLA in healthy donors. This clone is judged medium-sized. Additional DNA sequences in this sample encode the identical CDR3. Measured with immunoSEQ multiplex PCR; TCRdb has only the in-frame clones, and not every one. The table has 110,000 to 150,000 clones, approximately 90% seen once. Germline loops: CDR1 SGHRS, CDR2 YFSETQ. V shed 4 bases and J 4 bases; nucleotides not matched to a gene: 5. The CDR3 is 15 residues long. This chain uses TRBV5-1 with TRBJ2-1; 10 bases line up with TRBD2. The sample consisted of PBMCs. The TCR sequence derives from a woman aged 25 to 39 in good health and CMV-seropositive. CDR3 in DNA: TGCGCCAGCAGCCCCGGACTAGCGGCATACAATGAGCAGTTCTTC. Its protein is CASSPGLAAYNEQFF.